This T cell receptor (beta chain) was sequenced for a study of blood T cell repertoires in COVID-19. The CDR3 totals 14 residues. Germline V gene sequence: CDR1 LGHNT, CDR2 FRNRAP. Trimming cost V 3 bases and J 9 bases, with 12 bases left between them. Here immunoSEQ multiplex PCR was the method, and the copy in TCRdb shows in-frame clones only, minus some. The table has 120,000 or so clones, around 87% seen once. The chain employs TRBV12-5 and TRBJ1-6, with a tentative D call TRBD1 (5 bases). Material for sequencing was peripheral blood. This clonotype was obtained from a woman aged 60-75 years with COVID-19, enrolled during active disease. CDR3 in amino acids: CASGLGVSSSPLHF. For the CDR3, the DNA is TGTGCTAGTGGTTTAGGGGTTAGTAGTTCACCCCTCCACTTT.